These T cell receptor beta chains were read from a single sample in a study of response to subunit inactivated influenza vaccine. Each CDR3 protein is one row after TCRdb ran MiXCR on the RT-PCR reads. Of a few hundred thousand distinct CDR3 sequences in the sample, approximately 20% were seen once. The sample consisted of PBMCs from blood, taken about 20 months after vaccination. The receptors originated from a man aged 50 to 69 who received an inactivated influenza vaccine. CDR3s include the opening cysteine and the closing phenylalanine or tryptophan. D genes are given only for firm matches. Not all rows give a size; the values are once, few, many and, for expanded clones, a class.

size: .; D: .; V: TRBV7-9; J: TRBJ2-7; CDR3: CASSLPPGRSSYEQYF; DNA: TGTGCCAGCAGCCTACCGCCAGGGAGGAGCTCCTACGAGCAGTACTTC
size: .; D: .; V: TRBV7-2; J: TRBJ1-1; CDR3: CASSRRRGAEAFF; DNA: TGTGCCAGCAGCCGACGGAGGGGAGCTGAAGCTTTCTTT
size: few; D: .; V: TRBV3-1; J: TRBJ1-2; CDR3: CASSHTGQAYGYTF; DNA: TGTGCCAGCAGCCACACGGGACAAGCCTATGGCTACACCTTC
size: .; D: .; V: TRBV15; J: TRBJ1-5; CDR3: CATSREGSAQHF; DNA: TGTGCCACCAGCAGAGAAGGTTCAGCCCAGCATTTT
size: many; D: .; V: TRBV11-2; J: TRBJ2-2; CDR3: CASSLELGELFF; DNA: TGTGCCAGCAGCTTAGAACTCGGGGAGCTGTTTTTT
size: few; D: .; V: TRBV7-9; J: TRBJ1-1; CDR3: CASSPSTARGTEAFF; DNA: TGTGCCAGCAGCCCTTCGACGGCCAGGGGCACTGAAGCTTTCTTT
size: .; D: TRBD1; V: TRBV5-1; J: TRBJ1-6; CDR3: CASSSADGTANSPLHF; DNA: TGCGCCAGCAGCTCGGCGGACGGGACAGCTAATTCACCCCTCCACTTT
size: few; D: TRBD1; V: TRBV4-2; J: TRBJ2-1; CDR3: CASSQDQGDPYNEQFF; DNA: TGTGCCAGCAGCCAAGATCAGGGGGACCCCTACAATGAGCAGTTCTTC
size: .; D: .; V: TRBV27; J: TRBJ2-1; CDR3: CASRMVQPDNEQFF; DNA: TGTGCCAGCAGGATGGTTCAACCTGACAATGAGCAGTTCTTC
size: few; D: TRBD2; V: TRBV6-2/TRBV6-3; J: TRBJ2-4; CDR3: CASSYGLAGGPNIQYF; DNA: TGTGCCAGCAGTTACGGCCTAGCGGGGGGCCCAAACATTCAGTACTTC
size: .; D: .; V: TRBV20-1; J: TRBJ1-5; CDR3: CSARTRMGSSNQAQHF; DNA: TGCAGTGCTCGGACCCGAATGGGATCTAGCAATCAGGCCCAGCATTTT
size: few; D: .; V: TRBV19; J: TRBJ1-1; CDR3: CASSIDGWDLGTEAFF; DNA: TGTGCCAGTAGTATAGATGGTTGGGATCTCGGGACTGAAGCTTTCTTT
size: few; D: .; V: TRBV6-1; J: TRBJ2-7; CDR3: CASSLQETYEQYF; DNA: TGTGCCAGCAGCCTACAGGAGACCTACGAGCAGTACTTC
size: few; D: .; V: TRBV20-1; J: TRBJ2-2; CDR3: CSARAWAYGEDLGELFF; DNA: TGCAGTGCTAGAGCCTGGGCCTACGGGGAGGACCTGGGGGAGCTGTTTTTT
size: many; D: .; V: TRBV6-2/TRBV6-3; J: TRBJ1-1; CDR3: CASSDPPGHAGKGAFF; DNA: TGTGCCAGCAGTGACCCTCCGGGACACGCGGGTAAAGGCGCTTTCTTT
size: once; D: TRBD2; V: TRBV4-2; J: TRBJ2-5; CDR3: CASSQVSQQRGETQYF; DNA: TGTGCCAGCAGCCAAGTCTCTCAGCAGCGGGGAGAGACCCAGTACTTC